The 2 T cell receptor beta chains given below trace back to one sample, sequenced in a study of monozygotic twins with inflammatory bowel disease. TCRdb re-analyzed the 5' RACE reads; it lists each CDR3 protein once, without DNA. Recorded for this sample: over 200,000 distinct CDR3 sequences. What was sequenced was blood. These receptors came from a human donor with ulcerative colitis or Crohn's disease, or a healthy co-twin of an affected twin (not recorded which).

The chain couples TRBV9 to TRBJ2-1; with no DNA, the TCRdb D assignment of TRBD2 cannot be verified. Germline assignment: CDR1 SGDLS and CDR2 YYNGEE. The length of the CDR3 is 15 residues. This CDR3 is CASSVRIDGRDEQFF.

The chain couples TRBV11-2 to TRBJ2-4. CDR1 SGHAT and CDR2 FQNNGV come from the germline V gene. The length of the CDR3 is 12 residues. The CDR3 region is CASSLRRNIQYF.